At least ten counts were recorded for the clone carrying this TCR beta chain. Its antigen is as yet unknown. Every sequencing run gave over 170 million TCR-beta sequences, taken from 15-18 subjects. In TCRdb, the 5' RACE reads were re-called with MiXCR into one record per CDR3 protein. Here the sample spans about 55,000 distinct CDR3 sequences, 4% to 5.5% being singletons. This sample was taken from a study of neurological immune-mediated disorders. Whole-study results and caveats: According to phylogenetic grouping, one related-CDR3 cluster, a possible signature, contained the repertoires of 18 of 34 multiple sclerosis patients.

The V gene's germline CDR1 is SGHTA and CDR2 FQGNSA. The CDR3 length is 15 residues. The trim removed 5 bases at V and 6 bases at J, leaving 6 bases unmatched. The source material was PBMCs. V and J are TRBV7-2 and TRBJ2-4; 11 bases are a match to TRBD2. This receptor was identified in a middle-aged man with multiple sclerosis. The CDR3 spells CASSLPLAGGNIQYF. The CDR3 DNA reads TGTGCCAGCAGCCTGCCCCTAGCGGGAGGAAACATTCAGTACTTC.